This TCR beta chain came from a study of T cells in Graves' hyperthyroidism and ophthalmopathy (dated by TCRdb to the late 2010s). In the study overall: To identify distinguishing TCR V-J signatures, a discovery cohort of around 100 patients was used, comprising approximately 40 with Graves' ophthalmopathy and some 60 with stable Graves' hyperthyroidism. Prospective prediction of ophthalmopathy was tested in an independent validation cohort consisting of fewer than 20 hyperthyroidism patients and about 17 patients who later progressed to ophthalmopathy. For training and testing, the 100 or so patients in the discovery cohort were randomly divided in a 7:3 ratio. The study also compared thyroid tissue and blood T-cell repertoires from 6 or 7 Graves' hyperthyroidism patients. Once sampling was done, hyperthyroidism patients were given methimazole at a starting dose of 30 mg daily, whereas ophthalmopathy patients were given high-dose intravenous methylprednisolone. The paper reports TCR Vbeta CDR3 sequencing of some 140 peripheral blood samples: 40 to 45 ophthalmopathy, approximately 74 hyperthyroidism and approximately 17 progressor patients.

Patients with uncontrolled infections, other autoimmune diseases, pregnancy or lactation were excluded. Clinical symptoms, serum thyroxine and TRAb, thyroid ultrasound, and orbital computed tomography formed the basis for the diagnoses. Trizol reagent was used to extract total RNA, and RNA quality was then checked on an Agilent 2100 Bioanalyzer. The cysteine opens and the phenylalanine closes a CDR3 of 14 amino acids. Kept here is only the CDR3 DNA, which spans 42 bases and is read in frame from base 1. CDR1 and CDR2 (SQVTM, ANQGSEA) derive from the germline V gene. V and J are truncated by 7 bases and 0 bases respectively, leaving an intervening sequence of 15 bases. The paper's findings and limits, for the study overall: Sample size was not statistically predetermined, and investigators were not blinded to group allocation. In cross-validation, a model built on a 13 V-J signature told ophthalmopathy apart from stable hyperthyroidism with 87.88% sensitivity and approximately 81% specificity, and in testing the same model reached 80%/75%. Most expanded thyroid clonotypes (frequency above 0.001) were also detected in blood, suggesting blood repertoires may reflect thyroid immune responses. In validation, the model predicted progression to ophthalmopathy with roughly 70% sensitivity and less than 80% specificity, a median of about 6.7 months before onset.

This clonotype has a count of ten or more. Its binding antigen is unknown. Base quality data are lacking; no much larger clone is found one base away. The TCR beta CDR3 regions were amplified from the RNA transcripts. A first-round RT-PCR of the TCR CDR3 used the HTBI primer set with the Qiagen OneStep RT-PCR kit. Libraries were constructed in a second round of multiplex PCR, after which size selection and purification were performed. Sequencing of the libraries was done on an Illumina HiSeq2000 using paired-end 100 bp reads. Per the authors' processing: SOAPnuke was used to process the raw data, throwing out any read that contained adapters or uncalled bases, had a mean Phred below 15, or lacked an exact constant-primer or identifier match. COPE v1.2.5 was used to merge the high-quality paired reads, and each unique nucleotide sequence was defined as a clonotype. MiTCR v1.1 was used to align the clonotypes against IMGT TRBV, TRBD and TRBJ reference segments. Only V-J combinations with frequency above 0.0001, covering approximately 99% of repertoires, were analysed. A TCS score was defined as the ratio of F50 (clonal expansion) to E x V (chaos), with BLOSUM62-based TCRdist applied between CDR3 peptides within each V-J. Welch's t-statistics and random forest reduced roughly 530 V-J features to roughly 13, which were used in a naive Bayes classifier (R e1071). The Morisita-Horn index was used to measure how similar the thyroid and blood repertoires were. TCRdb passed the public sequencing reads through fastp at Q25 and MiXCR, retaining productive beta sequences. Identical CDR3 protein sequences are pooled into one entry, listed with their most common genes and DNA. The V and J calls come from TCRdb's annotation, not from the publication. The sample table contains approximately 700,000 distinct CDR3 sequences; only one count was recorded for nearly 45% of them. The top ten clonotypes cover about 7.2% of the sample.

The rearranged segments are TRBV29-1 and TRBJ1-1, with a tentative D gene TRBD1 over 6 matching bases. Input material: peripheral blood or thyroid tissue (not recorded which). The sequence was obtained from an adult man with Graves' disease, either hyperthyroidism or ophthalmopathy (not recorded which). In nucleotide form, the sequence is TGCAGCGCCGACCGGGACACCGTGAACACTGAAGCTTTCTTT. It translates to CSADRDTVNTEAFF.